This T cell receptor (beta chain) stems from a study of tumor and adjacent non-tumor tissue in lung cancer. Germline CDR1 SGHAT, CDR2 FQNNGV. The CDR3 contains 14 residues. Details on this clonotype: The antigen remains unidentified. The junction departs from the called germline gene at one end, perhaps through a read error.

This sample's RNA came from whole unsorted tissue. Distant lung tissue was collected more than 3 cm away from the tumor edge. Findings and limits, study-wide: Shorter survival was associated with higher TCR diversity in tumors.

The library came from three nested PCR rounds adapted from ARM-PCR protocols. Each CDR3 protein is one row after TCRdb ran MiXCR on the multiplex PCR reads. The sample has about 80,000 distinct CDR3 sequences, roughly 80% seen once. This clonotype originated in a man in his sixties with non-small cell lung cancer. Sequenced material: distant non-tumor lung tissue. The genes are TRBV11-2 and TRBJ2-1; D not resolved. CDR3 region: CASSLRPSYNEKFF. Here the CDR3 DNA reads TGTGCCAGCAGCTTAAGACCCTCCTACAATGAGAAGTTCTTC.